This TCR beta chain was sequenced in a study of blood T cell repertoires in COVID-19. Study-wide background: There were acute and convalescent COVID-19 samples, and they came from the United States, Italy and Spain. PBMCs, B-cell-depleted T cells, or T cells were the source of the cDNA or gDNA that made up the material.

Original analysis: Estimation of nucleated cell counts relied on the amplification of reference gene primers. TCRdb's copy holds only in-frame clones and misses some; the assay was immunoSEQ multiplex PCR. That table is the source of V, J and clone size, and D and trimming were worked out from the DNA. The sample consists of around 260,000 clones, 89% of them appearing once. Source material: peripheral blood. The sequence was collected from a woman aged 40-49 years who had recovered from COVID-19.

The CDR3 DNA sequence: TGTGCCACCGTTACTAGCGGGATTCCCCCCGTCAACCCCTACAATGAGCAGTTCTTC. Translating gives CATVTSGIPPVNPYNEQFF. This chain uses TRBV24-1 with TRBJ2-1, with TRBD2 matching 10 bases. The CDR3 length is 19 residues. Trimming took 9 bases from V and 2 from J; bases not matched to a gene: 18. Germline lookup yields CDR1 KGHDR and CDR2 SFDVKD.